This T cell receptor beta chain is drawn from a study of shared clonotypes between healthy human individuals. The V segment lost 3 bases and the J segment 3 bases; nucleotides outside the gene matches: 3. The CDR3 length is 16 residues. CDR1 is SGHRS, CDR2 YFSETQ, per germline. Measured with immunoSEQ multiplex PCR; TCRdb has only the in-frame clones, and not every one. The table lists 2,100,000 or so clones, more than 90% of them singletons. The chain links TRBV5-1 to TRBJ2-2; 12 positions agree with TRBD2. The receptor comes from a man aged 18 to 30 in good health. The specimen was naive CD4+ T cells sorted from blood. The subset denotes: CD45RA+ positively selected. CDR3 nucleotide sequence: TGCGCCAGCAGCTCTGGGACTAGCGGGTACACCGGGGAGCTGTTTTTT. It yields the protein CASSSGTSGYTGELFF.